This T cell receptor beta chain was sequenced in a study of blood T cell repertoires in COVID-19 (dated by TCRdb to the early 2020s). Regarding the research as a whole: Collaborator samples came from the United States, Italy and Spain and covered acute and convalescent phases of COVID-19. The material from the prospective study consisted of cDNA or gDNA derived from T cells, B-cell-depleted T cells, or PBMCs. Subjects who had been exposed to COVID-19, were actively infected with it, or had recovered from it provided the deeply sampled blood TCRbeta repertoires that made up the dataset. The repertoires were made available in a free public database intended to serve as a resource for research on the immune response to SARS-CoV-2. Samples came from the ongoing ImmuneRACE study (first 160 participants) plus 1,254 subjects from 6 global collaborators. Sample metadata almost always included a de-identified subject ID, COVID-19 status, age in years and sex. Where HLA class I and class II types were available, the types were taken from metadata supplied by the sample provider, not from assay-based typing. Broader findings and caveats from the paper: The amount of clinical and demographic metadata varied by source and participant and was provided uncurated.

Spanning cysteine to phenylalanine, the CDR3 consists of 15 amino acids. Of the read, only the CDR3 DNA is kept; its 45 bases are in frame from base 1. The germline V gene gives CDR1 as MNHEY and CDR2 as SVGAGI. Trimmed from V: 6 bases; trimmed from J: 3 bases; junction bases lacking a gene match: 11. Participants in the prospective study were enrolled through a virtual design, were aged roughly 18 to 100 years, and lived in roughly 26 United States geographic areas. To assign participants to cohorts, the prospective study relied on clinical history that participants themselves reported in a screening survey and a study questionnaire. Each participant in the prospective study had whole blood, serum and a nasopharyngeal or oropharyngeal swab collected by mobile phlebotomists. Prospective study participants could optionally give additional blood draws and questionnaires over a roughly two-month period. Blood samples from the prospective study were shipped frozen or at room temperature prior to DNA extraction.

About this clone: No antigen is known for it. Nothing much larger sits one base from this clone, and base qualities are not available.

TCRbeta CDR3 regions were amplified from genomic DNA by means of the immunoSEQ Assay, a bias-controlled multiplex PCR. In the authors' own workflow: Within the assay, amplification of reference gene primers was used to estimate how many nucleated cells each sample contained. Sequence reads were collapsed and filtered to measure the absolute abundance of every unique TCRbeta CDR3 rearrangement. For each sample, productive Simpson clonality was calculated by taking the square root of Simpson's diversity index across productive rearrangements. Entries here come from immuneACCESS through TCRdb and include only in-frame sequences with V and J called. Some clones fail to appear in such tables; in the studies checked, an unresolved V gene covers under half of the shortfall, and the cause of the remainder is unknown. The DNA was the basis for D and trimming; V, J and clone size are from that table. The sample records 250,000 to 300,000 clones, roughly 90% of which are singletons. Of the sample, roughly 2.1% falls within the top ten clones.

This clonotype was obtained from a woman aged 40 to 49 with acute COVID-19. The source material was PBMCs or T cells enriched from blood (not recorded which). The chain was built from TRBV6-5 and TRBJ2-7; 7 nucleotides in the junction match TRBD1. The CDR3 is CASSYMPGQSYEQYF. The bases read TGTGCCAGCAGCTACATGCCGGGACAGAGCTACGAGCAGTACTTC.